These 23 T cell receptor beta chains were all obtained from the same sample, sequenced in a study of T cell responses to AZD1222 COVID-19 vaccine. TCRdb's copy holds only in-frame clones and misses some; the assay was immunoSEQ multiplex PCR. In the table there are 82,000 or so clones, 90% to 95% of which are singletons. Specimen: peripheral blood, collected on day 0 of AZD1222 vaccination. These receptors were collected from an adult in good health.

The V and J genes are TRBV18 and TRBJ1-1, with 9 bases identical to TRBD1. V shed 3 bases, J shed 5 bases, and the junction held 4 bases outside the gene matches. The CDR3 is made up of 14 amino acids. CDR1 KGHSH and CDR2 LQKENI come from the germline V gene. CDR3 nucleotide sequence: TGTGCCAGCTCACCGGACAGGGGTGGGACTGAAGCTTTCTTT. It translates to CASSPDRGGTEAFF.

This chain connects TRBV5-6 to TRBJ1-1, with a possible D match to TRBD1 (5 bases). This CDR3 has 11 amino acids. Looked up from germline, CDR1 is SGHDT and CDR2 is YYEEEE. Trimming stripped 4 bases from V and 12 bases from J, with 13 bases between. CDR3 coding DNA: TGTGCCAGCAGCAAGTTTGGGGGGTCTTTCTTT. Translation gives CASSKFGGSFF.

This clone was recorded only once. The CDR3 is CASSIVHGSSNQPQHF. The DNA of the CDR3 is TGTGCCAGTAGTATAGTACATGGGTCTAGCAATCAGCCCCAGCATTTT. The chain links TRBV19 to TRBJ1-5, with D unclear. The CDR3 has 16 residues. Trimming left V 1 base short and J 0 bases short, with 10 bases between. Germline-derived CDR1 and CDR2 are LNHDA and SQIVND (reference sequence).

The J gene is TRBJ2-3, the V gene TRBV4-3; D uncertain. The V and J ends lost 1 base and 1 base respectively, with 12 bases between them. The germline V gene has CDR1 LGHNA and CDR2 YSLEER. The CDR3 has 16 amino acids. CDR3 bases: TGCGCCAGCAGCCAAGTTTCGTACATAGGCACAGATACGCAGTATTTT. Encoded protein: CASSQVSYIGTDTQYF.

The rearrangement uses TRBV6-5 and TRBJ1-1; no clear D. The CDR3 loop spans 13 amino acids. The germline gives CDR1 MNHEY, CDR2 SVGAGI. Trimming took 10 bases from V and 4 from J, leaving 16 bases between them. The CDR3 protein is CATQRWPGTEAFF. CDR3 coding DNA: TGTGCCACTCAAAGGTGGCCGGGCACTGAAGCTTTCTTT.

The chain employs TRBV7-2 and TRBJ1-1; D unclear. V was trimmed by 5 bases and J by 5 bases, leaving 12 bases between them. This CDR3 is 13 amino acids long. Germline CDR1 reads SGHTA; CDR2 reads FQGNSA. The CDR3: CASSPTDRTEAFF. In nucleotides, the CDR3 is TGTGCCAGCAGCCCAACGGACCGGACTGAAGCTTTCTTT.

Concerning this clone: The sample carries other DNA sequences with the same CDR3. The V and J genes are TRBV7-2 and TRBJ2-7; 8 bases are a match to TRBD2. The CDR3 length is 17 residues. J was trimmed by 3 bases and V by 2 bases; bases with no gene match: 12. Germline assignment: CDR1 SGHTA and CDR2 FQGNSA. CDR3 sequence reads: CASSLFAAGGAGYEQYF. CDR3 coding DNA: TGTGCCAGCAGCTTATTCGCGGCGGGGGGTGCGGGCTACGAGCAGTACTTC.

The chain links TRBV5-4 to TRBJ2-3, with unresolved D. CDR1 is SGHNT and CDR2 is YYREEE in the germline V gene (reference sequence). Between the trimmed V and J ends, which lost 2 bases and 8 bases, there was a span of 9 bases. The CDR3 runs 12 residues. Here the CDR3 reads CASSFASTTQYF. The CDR3 region has the DNA TGTGCCAGCAGCTTCGCCTCAACTACGCAGTATTTT.

The chain uses TRBV5-1 and TRBJ1-4; 10 bases align to TRBD1. V was pared by 6 bases and J by 5 bases, with 10 bases of the junction left unmatched. The CDR3 covers 16 residues. CDR1 is SGHRS and CDR2 is YFSETQ in the germline V gene. CDR3 region: CASNSGQGETNEKLFF. The CDR3 DNA sequence: TGCGCCAGCAACTCAGGACAGGGGGAAACAAATGAAAAACTGTTTTTT.

In this sample, this clone turned up once. The rearrangement uses TRBV20-1 and TRBJ1-6, with 8 bases aligning to TRBD1. Germline CDR1 is DFQATT and CDR2 is SNEGSKA (reference sequence). V gave up 3 bases and J gave up 0 bases; unmatched junction bases: 1. This CDR3 comprises 15 residues. In DNA form, the CDR3 reads TGCAGTGCTAGTCAGGGGGCCTCCTATAATTCACCCCTCCACTTT. The encoded protein is CSASQGASYNSPLHF.

This clone was observed once. The V and J genes are TRBV19 and TRBJ2-4, with TRBD2 matching 7 bases. From germline, CDR1 is LNHDA and CDR2 SQIVND (reference sequence). V lost 0 bases, J lost 8 bases, and 7 bases stayed unmatched. The CDR3 sequence is 15 residues long. The CDR3 nucleotides are TGTGCCAGTAGTATAGATCTGGGAGGGGCGGACATTCAGTACTTC. It is translated as CASSIDLGGADIQYF.

The chain is built from TRBV6-2 or TRBV6-3 and TRBJ2-3; 7 nucleotides match TRBD1. Trimming cost V 2 bases and J 4 bases; bases outside gene matches: 6. The V gene's germline CDR1 is MNHEY and CDR2 SVGEGT. This CDR3 comprises 15 residues. CDR3 protein: CASSYGQGDADTQYF. CDR3 DNA: TGTGCCAGCAGTTACGGGCAGGGGGACGCAGATACGCAGTATTTT.

The table lists this clone with a count of one. The chain is built from TRBV6-4 and TRBJ1-6; D unclear. The CDR3 is 13 residues long. Trimming removed 3 bases from V and 7 bases from J, with 7 bases in between. Per the germline V gene, CDR1 is MRHNA and CDR2 is SNTAGT. CDR3 bases: TGTGCCAGCAGTGATTCGAGAAATTCACCCCTCCACTTT. Protein sequence: CASSDSRNSPLHF.

V is TRBV11-3 and J is TRBJ2-5; TRBD2 matches 7 bases. V lost 1 base, J lost 1 base, and 3 bases stayed unmatched. Looked up from germline, CDR1 is SGHNT and CDR2 is YENEEA. The CDR3 totals 15 residues. The CDR3 sequence is CASSLGWEGQETQYF. The CDR3 nucleotides read TGTGCCAGCAGCTTAGGGTGGGAGGGCCAAGAGACCCAGTACTTC.

The rearrangement links TRBV9 to TRBJ1-3, with D tentatively TRBD1 (6 bases). V was shortened by 3 bases and J by 1 base, with 14 bases between the two germline ends. Germline CDR1 and CDR2: SGDLS and YYNGEE. CDR3 size: 16 residues. The CDR3, as DNA: TGTGCCAGCAGCGCCATCACAGGGTTTTCTGGAAACACCATATATTTT. Its protein product is CASSAITGFSGNTIYF.

This chain joins TRBV5-1 and TRBJ2-5; perhaps TRBD2 as D (6 bases). CDR3 length equals 15 residues. The V end lost 2 bases, the J end lost 2 bases, and 13 bases lay between the germline ends. The germline CDR1 and CDR2 sequences are SGHRS and YFSETQ. The CDR3 DNA reads as TGCGCCAGCAGCTTTGGGGGGACGGCTCAAGAGACCCAGTACTTC. It specifies CASSFGGTAQETQYF.

The chain has TRBV5-4 and TRBJ2-5; D possibly corresponds to TRBD1 (5 bases). The ends were cut back, 7 bases at V and 6 bases at J, with 22 bases in the middle. CDR3 length: 15 residues. Germline values: CDR1 SGHNT, CDR2 YYREEE (reference sequence). The CDR3 reads CASSLPGQVTKTQYF. In nucleotides, the CDR3 is TGTGCCAGCTCCCTACCAGGGCAGGTCACGAAGACCCAGTACTTC.

V gene TRBV18 combines with J gene TRBJ2-3; tentatively, D is TRBD2 (7 bases). Trimming pared 4 bases from V and 0 bases from J, leaving 14 bases between. The germline gives CDR1 KGHSH, CDR2 LQKENI. The CDR3 is 16 residues long. Here the CDR3 reads CASSRRGAVSTDTQYF. The DNA for the CDR3 is TGTGCCAGCTCACGCCGGGGGGCGGTGAGCACAGATACGCAGTATTTT.

CDR3 coding DNA: TGTGCCAGCAGCTTCGACAGGGGGTCGGGCGAGCAGTACTTC. Translating gives CASSFDRGSGEQYF. The V gene is TRBV7-9, the J gene TRBJ2-7; 9 bases agree with TRBD1. Germline lookup yields CDR1 SEHNR and CDR2 FQNEAQ (reference sequence). With 3 bases clipped from V and 6 bases from J, the junction kept 6 bases outside the gene matches. CDR3 size: 14 residues.

The chain is built from TRBV28 and TRBJ1-2, with 8 nucleotides matching TRBD1. The V gene end was trimmed by 10 bases and the J gene end by 1 base; junction bases not matched to a gene: 5. CDR3 length: 13 amino acids. Germline V CDR1 and CDR2: MDHEN, SYDVKM. CDR3 nucleotide sequence: TGTGCCAACCAGGACAGGGTTAACTATGGCTACACCTTC. Protein sequence: CANQDRVNYGYTF.

The chain has TRBV27 and TRBJ1-5; TRBD1 might be the D (6 bases). In germline, CDR1 is MNHEY, CDR2 SMNVEV (reference sequence). The CDR3 extends over 16 amino acids. V was trimmed by 3 bases and J by 2 bases, leaving 14 bases between them. CDR3 loop: CASSLMGGARNQPQHF. The CDR3, as DNA: TGTGCCAGCAGTTTGATGGGGGGCGCGCGCAATCAGCCCCAGCATTTT.

A single count supports this clone. The V gene is TRBV9, the J gene TRBJ2-7; D is unclear. CDR1 is SGDLS, CDR2 YYNGEE, per germline. Trimming left V 2 bases short and J 2 bases short, with 8 bases between. The CDR3 loop spans 13 amino acids. The CDR3 region has the DNA TGTGCCAGCAGCGTGGGTGGAACCTACGAGCAGTACTTC. Translation: CASSVGGTYEQYF. Full variable domain (outside the CDR3, taken from reference TRBV9 and TRBJ2-7): DSGVTQTPKHLITATGQRVTLRCSPRSGDLSVYWYQQSLDQGLQFLIQYYNGEERAKGNILERFSAQQFPDLHSELNLSSLELGDSALYFCASSVGGTYEQYFGPGTRLTVT.

The chain combines TRBV11-2 with TRBJ2-5, with TRBD2 matching over 8 bases. Trimming took 3 bases from V and 7 from J; bases not matched to a gene: 4. The germline CDR1 and CDR2 sequences are SGHAT and FQNNGV. The CDR3 has 13 residues. CDR3 sequence reads: CASSFPAGGTQYF. CDR3 sequence (DNA): TGTGCCAGCAGCTTCCCCGCGGGAGGGACCCAGTACTTC.